These T cell receptor beta chains were read from a single sample in a study of beta chain features in type 1 diabetes. The data were produced by immunoSEQ multiplex PCR, yet TCRdb's version contains in-frame clones alone and is incomplete. The data hold 220,000 or so clones, with 68% observed a single time. Source material: naive CD4+ T cells from blood. The receptors stem from a man aged 30-40 years in good health. Each CDR3 is given with its conserved first and last residue. The D gene is left open where the match is weak. Part of the rows lack a size; the others show once, few, many or a class for expanded clones.

CDR3 DNA: TGTGCCACCAGCAGAGATCCGGCAGGGCGCTATGGCTACACCTTC
CDR3 protein: CATSRDPAGRYGYTF
V gene: TRBV15
J gene: TRBJ1-2
clone size: few
D gene: -

CDR3 DNA: TGCGCCAGCAGCTGGGGACAGGCAGAAAACATTCAGTACTTC
CDR3 protein: CASSWGQAENIQYF
V gene: TRBV5-1
J gene: TRBJ2-4
clone size: -
D gene: TRBD1

CDR3 DNA: TGTGCCAGCAGTTTCGGCCAGGCGCCCTACGAGCAGTACTTC
CDR3 protein: CASSFGQAPYEQYF
V gene: TRBV7-9
J gene: TRBJ2-7
clone size: -
D gene: -

CDR3 DNA: TGTGCCAGTGTTAAACTGGCAGGGGGGGCTGAAGCTTTCTTT
CDR3 protein: CASVKLAGGAEAFF
V gene: TRBV6-1
J gene: TRBJ1-1
clone size: -
D gene: TRBD1

CDR3 DNA: TGTGCCAGCAGTGGGCTAGCGGGAGTAGGAAACATTCAGTACTTC
CDR3 protein: CASSGLAGVGNIQYF
V gene: TRBV2
J gene: TRBJ2-4
clone size: -
D gene: TRBD2

CDR3 DNA: TGTGCCTGGAGTGCCACGGGCCCTGAAAAACTGTTTTTT
CDR3 protein: CAWSATGPEKLFF
V gene: TRBV30
J gene: TRBJ1-4
clone size: -
D gene: -

CDR3 DNA: TGTGCCAGCAGCTCCCACGGCCCGTTGCGGGAGTCCTACAATGAGCAGTTCTTC
CDR3 protein: CASSSHGPLRESYNEQFF
V gene: TRBV14
J gene: TRBJ2-1
clone size: -
D gene: TRBD2

CDR3 DNA: TGTGCCAGCAGCTTGGACAGGAATCAGCCCCAGCATTTT
CDR3 protein: CASSLDRNQPQHF
V gene: TRBV5-6
J gene: TRBJ1-5
clone size: once
D gene: -

CDR3 DNA: TGTGCCTGGAGTTTCACCGGAGAGATGCGTTATGGCTACACCTTC
CDR3 protein: CAWSFTGEMRYGYTF
V gene: TRBV30
J gene: TRBJ1-2
clone size: -
D gene: -

CDR3 DNA: TGTGCCAGCAGCTTCGGGACTAGCAACGAGCAGTACTTC
CDR3 protein: CASSFGTSNEQYF
V gene: TRBV7-9
J gene: TRBJ2-7
clone size: -
D gene: TRBD2

CDR3 DNA: TGTGCCACCAGCAGAGATCCGGTAGATACAGATACGCAGTATTTT
CDR3 protein: CATSRDPVDTDTQYF
V gene: TRBV15
J gene: TRBJ2-3
clone size: -
D gene: -

CDR3 DNA: TGCAGCGTTAACAGGGGGTCTACTGAAGCTTTCTTT
CDR3 protein: CSVNRGSTEAFF
V gene: TRBV29-1
J gene: TRBJ1-1
clone size: few
D gene: TRBD1

CDR3 DNA: TGTGCCAGCAGCACGACGGGGGTTTACGAGCAGTACTTC
CDR3 protein: CASSTTGVYEQYF
V gene: TRBV28
J gene: TRBJ2-7
clone size: -
D gene: -

CDR3 DNA: TGTGCCAGCAGCTCCCGTGTACCCCCGACAGATACGCAGTATTTT
CDR3 protein: CASSSRVPPTDTQYF
V gene: TRBV9
J gene: TRBJ2-3
clone size: -
D gene: -

CDR3 DNA: TGCAGCGTTGAAGGGACACCTCCCTACGAGCAGTACTTC
CDR3 protein: CSVEGTPPYEQYF
V gene: TRBV29-1
J gene: TRBJ2-7
clone size: few
D gene: -

CDR3 DNA: TGTGCCAGCAGCTTCGGGGGGGCCAACACAGATACGCAGTATTTT
CDR3 protein: CASSFGGANTDTQYF
V gene: TRBV5-4
J gene: TRBJ2-3
clone size: -
D gene: TRBD2

CDR3 DNA: TGCAGCGTCCCTCGGGGGGATCAAGAGACCCAGTACTTC
CDR3 protein: CSVPRGDQETQYF
V gene: TRBV29-1
J gene: TRBJ2-5
clone size: few
D gene: TRBD2

CDR3 DNA: TGTGCTAGTGGTTTGGGCGACACCGAAGGGGAGACCCAGTACTTC
CDR3 protein: CASGLGDTEGETQYF
V gene: TRBV12-5
J gene: TRBJ2-5
clone size: -
D gene: -

CDR3 DNA: TGTGCCAGCAGTTTTGGCTACGAGCAGTACTTC
CDR3 protein: CASSFGYEQYF
V gene: TRBV28
J gene: TRBJ2-7
clone size: -
D gene: -

CDR3 DNA: TGCAGCGACCGGGACTTCCAAGAGACCCAGTACTTC
CDR3 protein: CSDRDFQETQYF
V gene: TRBV29-1
J gene: TRBJ2-5
clone size: few
D gene: -

CDR3 DNA: TGCGCCAGCAGCCAAGGACTAGCGGGTTTATACGAGCAGTACTTC
CDR3 protein: CASSQGLAGLYEQYF
V gene: TRBV4-3
J gene: TRBJ2-7
clone size: -
D gene: TRBD2

CDR3 DNA: TGTGCCAGCAGTGAAGGAACAGGGGGTACCGATGAGCAGTTCTTC
CDR3 protein: CASSEGTGGTDEQFF
V gene: TRBV6-1
J gene: TRBJ2-1
clone size: -
D gene: TRBD1

CDR3 DNA: TGTGCCTGGAGTGTACCTCCAAATGAGCAGTTCTTC
CDR3 protein: CAWSVPPNEQFF
V gene: TRBV30
J gene: TRBJ2-1
clone size: few
D gene: -

CDR3 DNA: TGTGCCAGCAGCGTAGTGACGACAGCTGGGGAGACCCAGTACTTC
CDR3 protein: CASSVVTTAGETQYF
V gene: TRBV9
J gene: TRBJ2-5
clone size: once
D gene: -

CDR3 DNA: TGCAGCGTCGGCGGGCCTAGCGGGGGAGATACGCAGTATTTT
CDR3 protein: CSVGGPSGGDTQYF
V gene: TRBV29-1
J gene: TRBJ2-3
clone size: few
D gene: TRBD2

CDR3 DNA: TGCAGTGCTATTAGTTACGAGACCCAGTACTTC
CDR3 protein: CSAISYETQYF
V gene: TRBV20-1
J gene: TRBJ2-5
clone size: -
D gene: -

CDR3 DNA: TGTGCCAGCAGCGTAGCGGGAGGCTCCTACAATGAGCAGTTCTTC
CDR3 protein: CASSVAGGSYNEQFF
V gene: TRBV9
J gene: TRBJ2-1
clone size: -
D gene: TRBD2

CDR3 DNA: TGCAGCGTTGGGACTAGAAATAATGAGCAGTTCTTC
CDR3 protein: CSVGTRNNEQFF
V gene: TRBV29-1
J gene: TRBJ2-1
clone size: -
D gene: TRBD2

CDR3 DNA: TGTGCCTGGAGTGGGACAGGGCGCCAGCCCCAGCATTTT
CDR3 protein: CAWSGTGRQPQHF
V gene: TRBV30
J gene: TRBJ1-5
clone size: -
D gene: TRBD1

CDR3 DNA: TGTGCCAGCAGCGGCAACACTGAAGCTTTCTTT
CDR3 protein: CASSGNTEAFF
V gene: TRBV7-2
J gene: TRBJ1-1
clone size: few
D gene: -

CDR3 DNA: TGCGCCAGCAGCCGAACACAAAGGGGCACAGATACGCAGTATTTT
CDR3 protein: CASSRTQRGTDTQYF
V gene: TRBV4-3
J gene: TRBJ2-3
clone size: -
D gene: -

CDR3 DNA: TGTGCCAGCCAGACAGGGGTCAGCTCACCCCTCCACTTT
CDR3 protein: CASQTGVSSPLHF
V gene: TRBV2
J gene: TRBJ1-6
clone size: -
D gene: TRBD1

CDR3 DNA: TGTGCCAGCAGCTTAGCGAGGGGGACAGATACGCAGTATTTT
CDR3 protein: CASSLARGTDTQYF
V gene: TRBV7-9
J gene: TRBJ2-3
clone size: -
D gene: -

CDR3 DNA: TGTGCCACTAGGGAGGGCAGCGTACAGTACTTC
CDR3 protein: CATREGSVQYF
V gene: TRBV6-4
J gene: TRBJ2-4
clone size: few
D gene: TRBD2

CDR3 DNA: TGTGCCAGCAGCCAACCCGGGCGAACAGGGACAGAGACCCAGTACTTC
CDR3 protein: CASSQPGRTGTETQYF
V gene: TRBV4-2
J gene: TRBJ2-5
clone size: -
D gene: -

CDR3 DNA: TGTGCCAGTTTCTACGGGAGGGCCTATTCCGGTGAGCAGTTCTTC
CDR3 protein: CASFYGRAYSGEQFF
V gene: TRBV28
J gene: TRBJ2-1
clone size: few
D gene: TRBD2

CDR3 DNA: TGTGCCAGCAGCTTCGACACCAGAAACATTCAGTACTTC
CDR3 protein: CASSFDTRNIQYF
V gene: TRBV5-6
J gene: TRBJ2-4
clone size: once
D gene: -

CDR3 DNA: TGTGCCAGCAGCGTAGACCCAGGGGATAACTATGGCTACACCTTC
CDR3 protein: CASSVDPGDNYGYTF
V gene: TRBV9
J gene: TRBJ1-2
clone size: -
D gene: -

CDR3 DNA: TGTGCCATCAGTCCCGTACAGAACGAGCAGTACTTC
CDR3 protein: CAISPVQNEQYF
V gene: TRBV10-3
J gene: TRBJ2-7
clone size: -
D gene: -

CDR3 DNA: TGCAGCGTTGGGACAGGGACGGGTCAGCCCCAGCATTTT
CDR3 protein: CSVGTGTGQPQHF
V gene: TRBV29-1
J gene: TRBJ1-5
clone size: -
D gene: TRBD1

CDR3 DNA: TGCAGCGTTGACAGGGCGAGGAGGGAGCTGTTTTTT
CDR3 protein: CSVDRARRELFF
V gene: TRBV29-1
J gene: TRBJ2-2
clone size: few
D gene: -

CDR3 DNA: TGCAGCGTTGGCAACTCCGGGACACCCACAGATACGCAGTATTTT
CDR3 protein: CSVGNSGTPTDTQYF
V gene: TRBV29-1
J gene: TRBJ2-3
clone size: -
D gene: -

CDR3 DNA: TGTGCCTGGACGAGCGGGAGTTACAATGAGCAGTTCTTC
CDR3 protein: CAWTSGSYNEQFF
V gene: TRBV30
J gene: TRBJ2-1
clone size: -
D gene: TRBD2

CDR3 DNA: TGTGCCTGGAGTGTACGGGGGAGTTCCTACGAGCAGTACTTC
CDR3 protein: CAWSVRGSSYEQYF
V gene: TRBV30
J gene: TRBJ2-7
clone size: -
D gene: -

CDR3 DNA: TGTGCCAGCAGCTCGCTGGGAAGCGGGAGCTACAATGAGCAGTTCTTC
CDR3 protein: CASSSLGSGSYNEQFF
V gene: TRBV5-6
J gene: TRBJ2-1
clone size: -
D gene: TRBD2

CDR3 DNA: TGTGCCAGCAGCCCCGGACAGGGCGCGCTTTCACCCCTCCACTTT
CDR3 protein: CASSPGQGALSPLHF
V gene: TRBV7-8
J gene: TRBJ1-6
clone size: -
D gene: TRBD1

CDR3 DNA: TGTGCCAGCAGCTACGGGACAGGGGCAAATAGCAATCAGCCCCAGCATTTT
CDR3 protein: CASSYGTGANSNQPQHF
V gene: TRBV7-9
J gene: TRBJ1-5
clone size: -
D gene: TRBD1

CDR3 DNA: TGTGCTAGTGGTTTGGGACTAGCGGGGGAAGAGACCCAGTACTTC
CDR3 protein: CASGLGLAGEETQYF
V gene: TRBV12-5
J gene: TRBJ2-5
clone size: -
D gene: TRBD2

CDR3 DNA: TGTGCCTGGAGTAGGGGGGATAGCAATCAGCCCCAGCATTTT
CDR3 protein: CAWSRGDSNQPQHF
V gene: TRBV30
J gene: TRBJ1-5
clone size: -
D gene: -